A selection of T cell receptor beta chains follows, all from one sample in a study of blood T cell repertoires in COVID-19. Measured with immunoSEQ multiplex PCR; TCRdb has only the in-frame clones, and not every one. The table shows 85,000 to 100,000 clones, with approximately 86% occurring only once. Sample: peripheral blood. These TCRs come from a man between 60 and 70 years old with acute or convalescent COVID-19. Both conserved end residues are part of each CDR3. The order of the fields is V gene, D gene, clone size, J gene, CDR3 protein, CDR3 DNA. A D gene is named only where the DNA matches it firmly. Expanded clones are given a class, and other clones once, few, many or no size at all.

>TRBV5-1|NA|NA|TRBJ2-5
CASSTGIMASQETQYF
TGCGCCAGCAGCACCGGGATTATGGCCTCTCAAGAGACCCAGTACTTC
>TRBV7-2|TRBD1|NA|TRBJ1-5
CASSSTLRDRYQPQHF
TGTGCCAGCAGCTCCACCCTCCGGGACAGGTATCAGCCCCAGCATTTT
>TRBV6-2/TRBV6-3|TRBD1|once|TRBJ1-6
CASSYNGARGRIGSPLHF
TGTGCCAGCAGTTATAATGGGGCCAGGGGGCGAATCGGATCACCCCTCCACTTT
>TRBV7-3|NA|NA|TRBJ2-5
CASSGDGGETQYF
TGTGCCAGCAGCGGGGACGGGGGTGAGACCCAGTACTTC
>TRBV5-5|NA|NA|TRBJ2-1
CASNFQSGTYNEQFF
TGTGCCAGCAATTTTCAGAGCGGCACCTACAATGAGCAGTTCTTC
>TRBV6-2/TRBV6-3|NA|NA|TRBJ1-2
CASSLDSYGYTF
TGTGCCAGCAGTCTTGACAGCTATGGCTACACCTTC
>TRBV14|NA|NA|TRBJ1-1
CASSFERIDTEAFF
TGTGCCAGCAGCTTCGAGAGGATAGACACTGAAGCTTTCTTT
>TRBV6-2/TRBV6-3|NA|NA|TRBJ2-3
CASSYGGTATQYF
TGTGCCAGCAGTTACGGCGGGACAGCAACGCAGTATTTT
>TRBV14|TRBD1|NA|TRBJ1-1
CASSPQGPTEAFF
TGTGCCAGCAGCCCACAGGGGCCGACTGAAGCTTTCTTT
>TRBV14|NA|NA|TRBJ1-4
CASSRLGASEKLFF
TGTGCCAGCAGCCGGTTGGGGGCGAGTGAAAAACTGTTTTTT
>TRBV19|TRBD2|NA|TRBJ2-1
CASSINPGGAYNEQFF
TGTGCCAGTAGTATAAACCCGGGAGGAGCCTACAATGAGCAGTTCTTC
>TRBV5-4|TRBD2|NA|TRBJ2-5
CASSPELAGGRETQYF
TGTGCCAGCAGCCCCGAACTAGCCGGCGGGAGAGAGACCCAGTACTTC
>TRBV2|NA|few|TRBJ2-3
CASPGGSTDTQYF
TGTGCCAGTCCCGGGGGTAGCACAGATACGCAGTATTTT
>TRBV5-1|NA|once|TRBJ2-2
CASSDSPTGELFF
TGCGCCAGCAGCGACAGCCCCACCGGGGAGCTGTTTTTT
>TRBV30|NA|NA|TRBJ1-2
CAWRVAGNGLYGYTF
TGTGCCTGGAGGGTAGCGGGGAATGGCCTCTATGGCTACACCTTC
>TRBV5-1|NA|NA|TRBJ2-1
CASGAGLNEQFF
TGCGCCAGCGGTGCGGGCTTAAATGAGCAGTTCTTC
>TRBV7-5|NA|NA|TRBJ1-3
CARSRRGQSSDTIYF
TGTGCCAGAAGCCGAAGGGGGCAAAGTTCCGACACCATATATTTT
>TRBV9|NA|NA|TRBJ2-1
CASSVGDKSFEQFF
TGTGCCAGCAGCGTAGGAGATAAATCGTTTGAGCAGTTCTTC
>TRBV7-2|TRBD1|NA|TRBJ1-6
CASSFDFRQGASYNSPLHF
TGTGCCAGCAGCTTTGATTTTCGACAGGGGGCTTCCTATAATTCACCCCTCCACTTT
>TRBV6-5|NA|NA|TRBJ2-7
CASRQGWEQYF
TGTGCCAGCAGGCAGGGTTGGGAGCAGTACTTC
>TRBV5-1|NA|NA|TRBJ2-1
CASSLGLTGTYNEQFF
TGCGCCAGCAGCTTGGGTTTGACGGGAACCTACAATGAGCAGTTCTTC
>TRBV6-2/TRBV6-3|NA|once|TRBJ1-2
CASRPDSPYGYTF
TGTGCCAGCAGACCTGACAGCCCCTATGGCTACACCTTC
>TRBV30|NA|NA|TRBJ1-1
CAWNPDRETEAFF
TGTGCCTGGAACCCCGACAGAGAAACTGAAGCTTTCTTT
>TRBV19|NA|NA|TRBJ2-2
CASSRYREAGELFF
TGTGCCAGTAGTAGGTACAGGGAAGCCGGGGAGCTGTTTTTT
>TRBV10-2|NA|NA|TRBJ2-1
CASSVQGVEQFF
TGCGCCAGCAGTGTACAGGGTGTTGAGCAGTTCTTC
>TRBV4-3|NA|NA|TRBJ1-2
CASSQVGYGYTF
TGCGCCAGCAGCCAAGTCGGGTATGGCTACACCTTC
>TRBV3-1/TRBV3-2|NA|NA|TRBJ2-7
CASSQSSYEQYF
TGTGCCAGCAGCCAATCGTCCTACGAGCAGTACTTC
>TRBV5-1|NA|NA|TRBJ2-2
CASSLEVGAGELFF
TGCGCCAGCAGCTTGGAAGTAGGGGCCGGGGAGCTGTTTTTT
>TRBV6-6|NA|NA|TRBJ2-5
CASSYLGQQETQYF
TGTGCCAGCAGTTACTTGGGGCAACAAGAGACCCAGTACTTC
>TRBV15|TRBD2|NA|TRBJ2-7
CATSRDSLAGREQYF
TGTGCCACCAGCAGAGATAGTCTAGCGGGAAGGGAGCAGTACTTC
>TRBV7-8|TRBD1|NA|TRBJ1-5
CASSSGTGYSNQPQHF
TGTGCCAGCAGCTCCGGGACAGGGTATAGCAATCAGCCCCAGCATTTT
>TRBV5-5|NA|NA|TRBJ1-2
CASSLGQGRHYGYTF
TGTGCCAGCAGCTTGGGGCAGGGGCGCCACTATGGCTACACCTTC
>TRBV11-2|NA|NA|TRBJ1-1
CASRHRRTENTEAFF
TGTGCCAGCAGACACCGTCGGACAGAGAACACTGAAGCTTTCTTT
>TRBV2|NA|NA|TRBJ1-5
CASSERRDQPQHF
TGTGCCAGCAGTGAACGCAGGGATCAGCCCCAGCATTTT
>TRBV12-3/TRBV12-4|TRBD1|once|TRBJ1-5
CASRQGFGQPQHF
TGTGCCAGTAGACAGGGCTTTGGTCAGCCCCAGCATTTT
>TRBV30|NA|NA|TRBJ2-5
CAWSQVSETQYF
TGTGCCTGGAGTCAGGTTTCAGAGACCCAGTACTTC
>TRBV5-6|NA|NA|TRBJ1-3
CASSFADRSKGNTIYF
TGTGCCAGCAGCTTCGCCGACAGATCTAAGGGAAACACCATATATTTT
>TRBV5-1|NA|NA|TRBJ1-1
CASSLGQVAPEAFF
TGCGCCAGCAGCTTGGGACAGGTTGCCCCAGAAGCTTTCTTT
>TRBV11-2|TRBD1|NA|TRBJ2-1
CASSSSPPEQGSSYNEQFF
TGTGCCAGCAGCTCTTCACCCCCAGAACAGGGGTCATCCTACAATGAGCAGTTCTTC
>TRBV7-9|NA|NA|TRBJ1-2
CASSEDGGLVGYTF
TGTGCCAGCAGCGAAGATGGGGGGTTGGTCGGCTACACCTTC
>TRBV6-2/TRBV6-3|NA|few|TRBJ1-2
CASSYSGTWTNYGYTF
TGTGCCAGCAGTTACTCCGGGACATGGACTAACTATGGCTACACCTTC
>TRBV12-3/TRBV12-4|NA|NA|TRBJ1-1
CASRLSGQEAFF
TGTGCCAGCAGACTTTCGGGACAAGAAGCTTTCTTT
>TRBV6-1|NA|NA|TRBJ1-2
CASSEGTSFNYGYTF
TGTGCCAGCAGTGAGGGGACATCCTTCAACTATGGCTACACCTTC
>TRBV19|TRBD1|NA|TRBJ2-7
CASRGTGGNEQYF
TGTGCCAGTCGTGGGACAGGGGGCAACGAGCAGTACTTC
>TRBV19|TRBD2|NA|TRBJ2-1
CASSSPSGRAGEQFF
TGTGCCAGTAGTTCCCCTAGCGGGAGGGCCGGGGAGCAGTTCTTC
>TRBV10-2|TRBD2|NA|TRBJ2-5
CASRRGLAGTGEETQYF
TGCGCCAGCAGGAGAGGACTAGCGGGGACGGGAGAGGAGACCCAGTACTTC
>TRBV27|TRBD1|NA|TRBJ1-6
CASSVFPTGAKSPLHF
TGTGCCAGCAGCGTTTTCCCCACAGGGGCTAAGTCACCCCTCCACTTT
>TRBV10-3|TRBD1|NA|TRBJ1-1
CAIETGGATTEAFF
TGTGCCATCGAAACAGGGGGTGCTACTACTGAAGCTTTCTTT
>TRBV9|TRBD1|NA|TRBJ2-2
CASGRQGPTRELFF
TGTGCCAGCGGACGACAGGGCCCAACGCGGGAGCTGTTTTTT
>TRBV4-3|NA|NA|TRBJ1-3
CASSQEQGRGNTIYF
TGCGCCAGCAGCCAAGAACAGGGCCGGGGAAACACCATATATTTT
>TRBV29-1|NA|NA|TRBJ1-4
CSVALADEKLFF
TGCAGCGTTGCGCTGGCTGATGAAAAACTGTTTTTT
>TRBV30|NA|NA|TRBJ2-4
CAWSSFTKNIQYF
TGTGCCTGGAGTTCGTTTACCAAAAACATTCAGTACTTC
>TRBV6-5|NA|NA|TRBJ1-5
CASSSGGSFSNQPQHF
TGTGCCAGCAGTTCTGGGGGGAGTTTTAGCAATCAGCCCCAGCATTTT
>TRBV19|TRBD1|NA|TRBJ1-2
CASSRDRGNYGYTF
TGTGCCAGTAGTAGGGACAGGGGAAACTATGGCTACACCTTC
>TRBV9|TRBD1|NA|TRBJ1-2
CASSVAQTGYGYTF
TGTGCCAGCAGCGTAGCACAGACAGGGTATGGCTACACCTTC